Listed below are T cell receptor beta chains from one sample, sequenced in a study of OX40 agonist ivuxolimab in advanced cancers. The table came from immunoSEQ multiplex PCR; TCRdb's copy has only in-frame clones and leaves some out. This table has approximately 120,000 clones, roughly 90% appearing once. The sequences come from CD4+ or CD8+ T cells sorted from blood, collected in a trial of the OX40 agonist ivuxolimab. The receptor set was obtained from an adult with an advanced solid tumor such as melanoma, head and neck, liver or kidney cancer. The conserved cysteine and the conserved F or W are not part of the CDR3 here.

cdr3_length,j_call,v_call,cdr3_aa
12,TRBJ2-1,TRBV28,ASRIAGGYNEQF
12,TRBJ2-5,TRBV5-6,ASSPSGWQETQY
11,TRBJ1-5,TRBV30,AWSGQPYQPQH
12,TRBJ2-7,TRBV5-1,ASSDPPLSYEQY
13,TRBJ2-7,TRBV7-3,ASSLAPGQTYEQY
11,TRBJ1-2,TRBV9,ASSATGLGGYT
15,TRBJ1-4,TRBV5-6,ASSFFSVEVTNEKLF
14,TRBJ2-7,TRBV5-1,ASSLTIGTSVHEQY
12,TRBJ1-2,TRBV28,ASARDRNGYGYT
15,TRBJ1-2,TRBV28,ASSLYGVRNTHYGYT
14,TRBJ1-1,TRBV28,ASSFLGDDMNTEAF
11,TRBJ2-5,TRBV14,ASSRAVQETQY
22,TRBJ1-3,TRBV23-1,ASSPWHHIFWRGKLAHAPRTIY
16,TRBJ2-5,TRBV9,ASSVAWGVAGVGETQY
11,TRBJ2-5,TRBV11-2,ASSPSGSRAQY
11,TRBJ2-7,TRBV7-9,ASSLVSSHEQY
15,TRBJ1-5,TRBV5-6,ASSLGPITLSNQPQH
14,NA,TRBV30,AWSDRTSGRVYEQY
13,TRBJ2-7,TRBV10-3,ATHLGGQGSYEQY
11,TRBJ1-1,TRBV9,ASSVAPESEAF
13,TRBJ2-5,TRBV10-3,ASGLAGGLKETQY
13,TRBJ1-1,TRBV6-6,ASSFLGQGFSEAF
12,TRBJ1-2,TRBV5-4,ASSQDIHNYGYT
11,TRBJ2-3,TRBV7-3,ASSPPSTDTQY
13,TRBJ2-7,TRBV7-3,ASSLRPSGKNEQY
11,TRBJ2-7,TRBV28,ASSRQREGWKY
11,TRBJ2-5,TRBV6-5,ASSRDPGYEQY
10,TRBJ2-2,TRBV7-2,ALPFEAGELF
14,TRBJ2-2,TRBV7-9,ASSPSGAANTGELF
12,TRBJ1-5,TRBV6-1,ASSEAPGNQPQH
15,TRBJ1-4,TRBV21-1,ASSKARGAPANEKLF